This TCR beta chain is drawn from a study of T cell changes during pregnancy in multiple sclerosis. V dropped 4 bases and J dropped 3; count of bases not matched to a gene: 5. The CDR3 runs to 16 residues. Germline CDR1 SGHTA, CDR2 FQGNSA. Repertoires were generated with immunoSEQ multiplex PCR, while TCRdb's copy carries only in-frame clones and drops some. The data contain 55,000 to 65,000 clones, more than 90% of them seen just once; the ten biggest clones take up 3.3%. In regard to this clone: Other DNA sequences within the sample encode an identical CDR3.

Material: peripheral blood, obtained in the first trimester of pregnancy. The TCR sequence derives from a female donor in good health, enrolled as a control in a pregnancy study. The chain recombines TRBV7-2 with TRBJ2-7, with 14 bases lining up with TRBD2. Here the CDR3 reads CASSSFGLAGGYEQYF. CDR3 nucleotide sequence: TGTGCCAGCAGCTCGTTCGGACTAGCGGGGGGCTACGAGCAGTACTTC.